This entry lists 3 T cell receptor beta chains sequenced from one sample in a study of blood T cell repertoires in COVID-19. The data were produced by immunoSEQ multiplex PCR, yet TCRdb's version contains in-frame clones alone and is incomplete. The profile shows 250,000 to 350,000 clones, under 90% of them singletons. Sequencing input: peripheral blood. Every receptor here comes from a woman in her 30s with COVID-19, enrolled during active disease.

The chain uses TRBV29-1 and TRBJ1-1; a possible D gene is TRBD1 (6 bases). The V gene's germline CDR1 is SQVTM and CDR2 ANQGSEA. This CDR3 spans 14 amino acids. V was clipped by 0 bases and J by 5 bases, with 13 bases between them. The CDR3 nucleotides are TGCAGCGTTGAAGAATCGGGGGGCTGGACTGAAGCTTTCTTT. Translating it yields CSVEESGGWTEAFF.

The chain recombines TRBV27 with TRBJ1-6; D remains unclear. Germline CDR1 MNHEY, CDR2 SMNVEV (reference sequence). V lost 3 bases and J lost 8, with 14 bases in between. This CDR3 is 15 amino acids long. The CDR3 here is CASSFAQEGHSPLHF. In DNA form, the CDR3 reads TGTGCCAGCAGTTTCGCTCAGGAGGGCCATTCACCCCTCCACTTT.

This chain joins TRBV18 and TRBJ2-7, with D possibly being TRBD1 (6 bases). With 5 bases removed from V and 0 bases from J, the gap between germline ends came to 17 bases. Germline V gene data show CDR1 as KGHSH and CDR2 as LQKENI. The CDR3 has 16 residues. The CDR3 DNA is TGTGCCAGCTCAAGAAATGGGGGCCGGAGCTCCTACGAGCAGTACTTC. It encodes CASSRNGGRSSYEQYF. Combining the CDR3 with reference TRBV18 and TRBJ2-7 gives the whole variable domain NAGVMQNPRHLVRRRGQEARLRCSPMKGHSHVYWYRQLPEEGLKFMVYLQKENIIDESGMPKERFSAEFPKEGPSILRIQQVVRGDSAAYFCASSRNGGRSSYEQYFGPGTRLTVT.